The T cell receptor beta chain under discussion was sequenced for a study of T-cell reconstitution after alpha-beta-depleted transplantation in children. Study results and caveats: Newly made T cells mostly supplied T-cell counts and diversity one year after transplant. Several patients had high TCRbeta diversity at day 60; it came from surviving recipient T cells and thymic progenitors. Expanded graft clones numbering several hundred reportedly gave rise to alpha-beta T cells about two months after transplant.

As concerns this clonotype: Its antigen is not identified.

The CDR3 loop spans 14 amino acids. Between the trimmed V and J ends, which lost 7 bases and 4 bases, there was a span of 16 bases. Germline V gene sequence: CDR1 MDHEN, CDR2 SYDVKM. Unique molecular identifiers were used in preparing the TCRbeta library. TCRdb reprocessed the PCR reads with MiXCR, giving one entry per CDR3 protein. Of around 580,000 distinct CDR3 sequences in the sample, more than 20% are singletons; the top ten hold 13% to 15%. The receptor was derived from a boy in the first two years of life who had a stem cell transplant for acute myeloid leukemia, so the T cells may come from the graft donor. The material was PBMCs, mostly from graft donor cells, obtained 360 days after TCRalphabeta/CD19-depleted stem cell transplant. This chain connects TRBV28 to TRBJ2-5; TRBD1 or TRBD2 may be the D gene (6 bases each). The CDR3 bases are TGTGCCAGCACTCCCGACAGGAGGGGAGAGACCCAGTACTTC. Amino acids: CASTPDRRGETQYF.